This T cell receptor beta chain was recorded in a study of blood T cell repertoires in COVID-19. Study overall: Sites across the United States, Italy and Spain contributed samples from acute and convalescent COVID-19. The analysed material was cDNA or gDNA that came from T cells, B-cell-depleted T cells, or PBMCs.

The CDR3 loop spans 15 amino acids. Trimming removed 0 bases from V and 1 base from J, with 9 bases in between. CDR1 MNHEY and CDR2 SVGAGI come from the germline V gene. Measured with immunoSEQ multiplex PCR; TCRdb has only the in-frame clones, and not every one. The sample comprises 35,000 to 45,000 clones, around 81% of which are singletons, and roughly 14% rests with the top ten. This chain links TRBV6-5 with TRBJ1-1; no clear D. This receptor was identified in a human donor in a cohort sampled during active COVID-19. What was sequenced was peripheral blood. The CDR3 DNA reads as TGTGCCAGCAGTTACTCGAGAAGAGAGAACACTGAAGCTTTCTTT. Its translation: CASSYSRRENTEAFF.